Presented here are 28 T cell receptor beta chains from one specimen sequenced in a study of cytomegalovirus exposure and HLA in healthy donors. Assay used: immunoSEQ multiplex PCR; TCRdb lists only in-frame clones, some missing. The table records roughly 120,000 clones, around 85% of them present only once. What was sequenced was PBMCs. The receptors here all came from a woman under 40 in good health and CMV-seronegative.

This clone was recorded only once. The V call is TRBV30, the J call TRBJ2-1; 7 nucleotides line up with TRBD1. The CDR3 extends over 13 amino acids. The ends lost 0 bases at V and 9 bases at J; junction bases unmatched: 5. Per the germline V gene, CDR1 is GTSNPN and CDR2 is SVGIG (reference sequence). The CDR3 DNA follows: TGTGCCTGGAGTGTAGCCAGGGGGTCTGAGCAGTTCTTC. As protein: CAWSVARGSEQFF.

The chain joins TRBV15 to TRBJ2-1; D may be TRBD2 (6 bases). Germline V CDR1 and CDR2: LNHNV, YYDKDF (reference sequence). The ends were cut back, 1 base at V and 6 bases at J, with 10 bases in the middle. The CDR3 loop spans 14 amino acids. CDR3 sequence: CATSRGGAFNEQFF. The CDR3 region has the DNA TGTGCCACCAGCAGAGGCGGGGCCTTCAATGAGCAGTTCTTC.

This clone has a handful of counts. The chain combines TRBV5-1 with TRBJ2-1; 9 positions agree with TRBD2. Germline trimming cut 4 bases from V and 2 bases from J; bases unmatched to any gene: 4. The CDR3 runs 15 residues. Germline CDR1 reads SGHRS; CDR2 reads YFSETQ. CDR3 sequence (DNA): TGCGCCAGCAGCGCTGCGGGGGGGGCCTACAATGAGCAGTTCTTC. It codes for CASSAAGGAYNEQFF. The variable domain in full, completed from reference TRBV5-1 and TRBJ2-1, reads KAGVTQTPRYLIKTRGQQVTLSCSPISGHRSVSWYQQTPGQGLQFLFEYFSETQRNKGNFPGRFSGRQFSNSRSEMNVSTLELGDSALYLCASSAAGGAYNEQFFGPGTRLTVL.

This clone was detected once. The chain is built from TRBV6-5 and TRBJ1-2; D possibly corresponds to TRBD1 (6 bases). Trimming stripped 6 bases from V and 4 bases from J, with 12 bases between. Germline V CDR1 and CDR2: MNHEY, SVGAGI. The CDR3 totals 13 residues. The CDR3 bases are TGTGCCAGCAGCCCAGGACAGACCTATGGCTACACCTTC. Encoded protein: CASSPGQTYGYTF.

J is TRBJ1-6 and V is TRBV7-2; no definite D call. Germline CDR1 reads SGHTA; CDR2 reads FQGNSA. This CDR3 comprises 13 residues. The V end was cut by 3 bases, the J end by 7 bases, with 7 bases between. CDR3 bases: TGTGCCAGCAGCTTTCTACCAAATTCACCCCTCCACTTT. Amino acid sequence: CASSFLPNSPLHF.

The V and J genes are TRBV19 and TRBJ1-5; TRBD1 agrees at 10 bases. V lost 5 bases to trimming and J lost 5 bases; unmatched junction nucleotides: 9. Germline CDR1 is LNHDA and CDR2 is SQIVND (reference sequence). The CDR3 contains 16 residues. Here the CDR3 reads CASSLNPGQGYQPQHF. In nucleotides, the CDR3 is TGTGCCAGTAGTCTGAACCCGGGACAGGGGTATCAGCCCCAGCATTTT.

The CDR3 DNA reads as TGTGCCACCGCCCGCGAGGTAGCGGGGACCTACGAGCAGTACTTC. As protein: CATAREVAGTYEQYF. The J gene is TRBJ2-7, the V gene TRBV27; 8 positions match TRBD2. This CDR3 is built from 15 residues. The V gene end was trimmed by 10 bases and the J gene end by 2 bases; junction bases not matched to a gene: 13. Germline-derived CDR1 and CDR2 are MNHEY and SMNVEV (reference sequence).

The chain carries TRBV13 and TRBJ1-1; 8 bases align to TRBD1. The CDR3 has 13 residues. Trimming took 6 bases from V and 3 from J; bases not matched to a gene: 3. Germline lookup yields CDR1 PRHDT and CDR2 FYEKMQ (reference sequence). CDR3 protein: CASRRTGYTEAFF. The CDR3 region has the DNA TGTGCCAGCAGACGGACAGGGTACACTGAAGCTTTCTTT.

The CDR3 is CASASVGDTNYGEQFF. The CDR3 DNA sequence: TGTGCCAGTGCATCAGTAGGGGACACAAATTACGGTGAGCAGTTCTTC. The chain uses TRBV9 and TRBJ2-1, with D possibly TRBD1 on 6 matching bases. The CDR3 is 16 residues long. V shed 8 bases and J shed 9 bases, with 27 bases lying between them. Germline assignment: CDR1 SGDLS and CDR2 YYNGEE.

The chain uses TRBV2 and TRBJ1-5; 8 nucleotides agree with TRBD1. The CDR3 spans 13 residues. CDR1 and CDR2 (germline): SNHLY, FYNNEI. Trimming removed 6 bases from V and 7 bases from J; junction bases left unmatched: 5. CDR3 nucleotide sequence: TGTGCCAGCAGGGCGGGACAGGCCCAGCCCCAGCATTTT. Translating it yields CASRAGQAQPQHF.

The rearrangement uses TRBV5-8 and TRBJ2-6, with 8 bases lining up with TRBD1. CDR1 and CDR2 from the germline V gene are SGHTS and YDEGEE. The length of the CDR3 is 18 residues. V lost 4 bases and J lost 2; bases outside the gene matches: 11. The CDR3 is CASSRGTGNKAGANVLTF. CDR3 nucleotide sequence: TGTGCCAGCAGCCGTGGGACAGGAAACAAGGCTGGGGCCAACGTCCTGACTTTC.

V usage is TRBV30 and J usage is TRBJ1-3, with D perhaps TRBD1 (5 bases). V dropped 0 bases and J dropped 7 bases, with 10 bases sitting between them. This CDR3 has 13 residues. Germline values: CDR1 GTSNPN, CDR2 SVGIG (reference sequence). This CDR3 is CAWSVGQGNTIYF. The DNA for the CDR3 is TGTGCCTGGAGTGTGGGGCAGGGTAACACCATATATTTT.

CDR3 sequence: CASSSVKGLAGVSYEQYF. The CDR3 nucleotides are TGTGCCAGCTCAAGTGTAAAGGGACTAGCGGGGGTCTCCTACGAGCAGTACTTC. The chain employs TRBV18 and TRBJ2-7, with 14 bases that match TRBD2. Germline V lookup: CDR1 KGHSH, CDR2 LQKENI. There are 18 residues in the CDR3. Trimming took 5 bases from V and 0 from J; bases not matched to a gene: 9.

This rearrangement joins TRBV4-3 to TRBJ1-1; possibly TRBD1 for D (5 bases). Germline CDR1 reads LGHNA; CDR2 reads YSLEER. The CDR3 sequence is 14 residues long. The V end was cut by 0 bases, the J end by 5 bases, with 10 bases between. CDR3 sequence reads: CASSQDRGRTEAFF. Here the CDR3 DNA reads TGCGCCAGCAGCCAAGATAGGGGTAGGACTGAAGCTTTCTTT.

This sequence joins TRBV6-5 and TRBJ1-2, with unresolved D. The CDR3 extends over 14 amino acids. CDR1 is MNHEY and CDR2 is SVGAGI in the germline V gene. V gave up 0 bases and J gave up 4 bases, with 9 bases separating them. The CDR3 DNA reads TGTGCCAGCAGTTACTCGCAGGCCCCCTATGGCTACACCTTC. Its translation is CASSYSQAPYGYTF.

CDR3 loop: CASSDPDRGGQPQHF. The CDR3 nucleotides read TGTGCCAGCAGCGACCCGGACAGGGGAGGACAGCCCCAGCATTTT. This chain links TRBV6-1 with TRBJ1-5; 9 bases are shared with TRBD1. Trimming at V came to 6 bases and at J to 7 bases, leaving 10 bases not matched to a gene. The CDR3 has 15 amino acids. CDR1 is MNHNS, CDR2 SASEGT, per germline.

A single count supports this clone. CDR3 nucleotides: TGCAGTGGGGCCCGCACAGATACGCAGTATTTT. Translated, it gives CSGARTDTQYF. V usage is TRBV20-1 and J usage is TRBJ2-3; D gene ambiguous. Trimming cost V 7 bases and J 1 base, with 6 bases left between them. Per germline, CDR1 DFQATT and CDR2 SNEGSKA (reference sequence). The CDR3 spans 11 residues.

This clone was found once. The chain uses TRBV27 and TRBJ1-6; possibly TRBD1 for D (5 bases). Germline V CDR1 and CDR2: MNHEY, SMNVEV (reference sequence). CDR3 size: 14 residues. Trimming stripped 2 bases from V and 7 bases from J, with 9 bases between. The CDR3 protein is CASSLLTANSPLHF. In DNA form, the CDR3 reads TGTGCCAGCAGTTTACTGACAGCCAATTCACCCCTCCACTTT.

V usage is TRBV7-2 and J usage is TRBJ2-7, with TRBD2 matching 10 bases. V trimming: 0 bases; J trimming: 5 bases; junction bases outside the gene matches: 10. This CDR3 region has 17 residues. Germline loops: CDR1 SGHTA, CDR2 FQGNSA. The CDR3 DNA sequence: TGTGCCAGCAGCTTAGCGGCTAGCGGGGGAGCGATGCACGAGCAGTACTTC. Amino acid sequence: CASSLAASGGAMHEQYF.

The CDR3 DNA follows: TGTGCCAGCACGGAGGCGGGGAAGGAGACCCAGTACTTC. Protein product: CASTEAGKETQYF. V gene TRBV25-1 combines with J gene TRBJ2-5; tentative D call: TRBD2 (6 bases). CDR3 size: 13 residues. Trimming left V 7 bases short and J 5 bases short, with 14 bases between. Germline-derived CDR1 and CDR2 are MGHDK and SYGVNS.

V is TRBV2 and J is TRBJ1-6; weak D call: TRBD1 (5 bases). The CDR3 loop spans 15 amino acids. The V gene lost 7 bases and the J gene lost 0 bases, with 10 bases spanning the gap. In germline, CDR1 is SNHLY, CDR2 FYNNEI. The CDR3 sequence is CASTPGGSYNSPLHF. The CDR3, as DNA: TGTGCCAGCACCCCGGGGGGCTCCTATAATTCACCCCTCCACTTT.

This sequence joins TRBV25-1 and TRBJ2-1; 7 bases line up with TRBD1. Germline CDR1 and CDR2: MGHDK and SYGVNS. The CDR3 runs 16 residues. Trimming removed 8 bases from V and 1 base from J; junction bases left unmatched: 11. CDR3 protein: CASADRVVRSYNEQFF. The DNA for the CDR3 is TGTGCCAGCGCCGACAGGGTAGTTCGGTCCTACAATGAGCAGTTCTTC.

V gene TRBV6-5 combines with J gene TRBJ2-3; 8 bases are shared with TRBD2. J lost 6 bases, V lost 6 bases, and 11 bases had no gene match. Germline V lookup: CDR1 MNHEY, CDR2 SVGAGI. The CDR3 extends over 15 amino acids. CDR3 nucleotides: TGTGCCAGCAGCCTGAGCGGGGGACCCCAGGATACGCAGTATTTT. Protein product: CASSLSGGPQDTQYF.

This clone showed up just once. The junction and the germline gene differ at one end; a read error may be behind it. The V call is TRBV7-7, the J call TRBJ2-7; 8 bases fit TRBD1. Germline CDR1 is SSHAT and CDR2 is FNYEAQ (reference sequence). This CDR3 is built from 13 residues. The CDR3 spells CASSPQGAYEQYF. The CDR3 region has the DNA TGTGCTAGCAGCCCACAGGGGGCCTACGAGCAGTACTTC. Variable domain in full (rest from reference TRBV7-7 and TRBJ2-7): GAGVSQSPRYKVTKRGQDVTLRCDPISSHATLYWYQQALGQGPEFLTYFNYEAQPDKSGLPSDRFSAERPEGSISTLTIQRTEQRDSAMYRCASSPQGAYEQYFGPGTRLTVT.

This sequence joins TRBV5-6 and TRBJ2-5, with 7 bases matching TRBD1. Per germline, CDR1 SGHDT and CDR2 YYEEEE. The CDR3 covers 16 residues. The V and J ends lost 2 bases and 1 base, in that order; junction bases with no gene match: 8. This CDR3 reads CASSLPTGTAQETQYF. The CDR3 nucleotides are TGTGCCAGCAGCTTACCCACCGGGACAGCCCAAGAGACCCAGTACTTC.

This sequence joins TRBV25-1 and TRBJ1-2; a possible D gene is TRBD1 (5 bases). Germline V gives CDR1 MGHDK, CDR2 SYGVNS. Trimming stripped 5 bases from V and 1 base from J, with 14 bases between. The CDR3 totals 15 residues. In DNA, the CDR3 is TGTGCCAGCAGTACCCAAGGGCAGGGTAACTATGGCTACACCTTC. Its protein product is CASSTQGQGNYGYTF.

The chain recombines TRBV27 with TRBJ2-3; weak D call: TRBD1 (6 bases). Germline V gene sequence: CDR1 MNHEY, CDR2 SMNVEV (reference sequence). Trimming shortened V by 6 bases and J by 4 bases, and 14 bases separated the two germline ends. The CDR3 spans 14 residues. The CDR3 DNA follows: TGTGCCAGCAGAAGAAGGGGGAAGTCAGATACGCAGTATTTT. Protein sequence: CASRRRGKSDTQYF.

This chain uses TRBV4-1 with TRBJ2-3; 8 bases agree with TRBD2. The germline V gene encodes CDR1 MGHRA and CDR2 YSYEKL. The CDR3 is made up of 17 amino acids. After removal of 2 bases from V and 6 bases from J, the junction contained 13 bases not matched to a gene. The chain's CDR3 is CASSQWAPGGGQDTQYF. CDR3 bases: TGCGCCAGCAGCCAATGGGCTCCGGGCGGGGGGCAGGATACGCAGTATTTT.